This TCR beta chain comes out of a study of blood T cell repertoires in COVID-19. About the research overall: COVID-19 samples collected from the United States, Italy and Spain covered acute and convalescent phases. PBMCs, B-cell-depleted T cells, or T cells provided the cDNA or gDNA that made up the material.

Original analysis: Estimated nucleated cell counts came from reference gene primer amplification. Profiled with immunoSEQ multiplex PCR; TCRdb holds only in-frame clones, not every one. The V and J calls and the clone size are those of that table, but D and trimming were determined from the DNA. The repertoire holds approximately 94,000 clones, with just over 90% as singletons. Germline CDR1 reads KGHSY; CDR2 reads FQNENV. V was pared by 4 bases and J by 2 bases, with 11 bases between. The CDR3 extends over 14 amino acids. The clonotype was recovered from a man aged 45-60 years with active COVID-19. Sequenced material: peripheral blood. This sequence joins TRBV16 and TRBJ1-1; D not resolved. The CDR3 region has the DNA TGTGCCAGCAGCCTCGTCGGTCCCAACACTGAAGCTTTCTTT. Protein: CASSLVGPNTEAFF.